This T cell receptor (beta chain) originates from a study of blood T cells in healthy people across ages. A J-beta primer mix and a sample-barcoded 5' primer were used in a second PCR of roughly 7 to 12 cycles. TCRdb ran MiXCR on the 5' RACE reads and lists one entry per CDR3 protein. The data hold about 650,000 distinct CDR3 sequences, with approximately 52% observed a single time. Total RNA extraction produced at least 5 micrograms (per sample) for the study. This clonotype has ten or more counts. The CDR3 is 15 amino acids. Germline V CDR1 and CDR2: MNHEY, SVGAGI. The J segment lost 0 bases and the V segment lost 5 bases, leaving 4 bases of the junction unmatched.

The clonotype comes from a woman aged 80 or over in good health. The chain joins TRBV6-5 to TRBJ1-5; TRBD1 matches 7 bases. The sample taken for sequencing was blood. The CDR3 DNA reads TGTGCCAGCAGTCTACAGGGGTATAGCAATCAGCCCCAGCATTTT. Its protein product is CASSLQGYSNQPQHF.